A selection of T cell receptor beta chains follows, all from one sample in a study of blood T cell repertoires in COVID-19. Sequencing was performed with immunoSEQ multiplex PCR; in TCRdb, only in-frame clones are kept and a portion is missing. This table holds roughly 140,000 clones, approximately 87% found once. Input material: PBMCs or T cells enriched from blood (not recorded which). These TCRs come from a man between 45 and 60 years old in a cohort exposed to, infected with or recovered from COVID-19 (not recorded which). Each CDR3 is given with its conserved first and last residue. D genes are given only for firm matches. Where a row states a size, it is once, few, many or the class of an expanded clone; other rows omit it.

D	V	size	J	DNA	CDR3
NA	TRBV6-1	NA	TRBJ1-1	TGTGCCAGCAGTGAGCCGGGGGGCGCGGGGTCTGAAGCTTTCTTT	CASSEPGGAGSEAFF
NA	TRBV3-1/TRBV3-2	NA	TRBJ2-7	TGTGCCAGCAGCCAAGGATTGGCGGGACAGTTCTACGAGCAGTACTTC	CASSQGLAGQFYEQYF
NA	TRBV2	NA	TRBJ1-5	TGTGCCAGCTCGACAGTCATAAGTCAGCCCCAGCATTTT	CASSTVISQPQHF
NA	TRBV19	NA	TRBJ1-2	TGTGCCAGTAGTGTCGGGACACCTAACTATGGCTACACCTTC	CASSVGTPNYGYTF
TRBD2	TRBV18	NA	TRBJ2-3	TGTGCCAGCTCACGACTAGCGGGAGGGCCTGGCACAGATACGCAGTATTTT	CASSRLAGGPGTDTQYF
NA	TRBV27	NA	TRBJ1-2	TGTGCCAGCAGTTTTTTCCCTTCGGATGGCTACACCTTC	CASSFFPSDGYTF
NA	TRBV10-3	once	TRBJ2-1	TGTGCCATCACGGCGGGTTCTGGTGATGAGCAGTTCTTC	CAITAGSGDEQFF
TRBD1	TRBV2	NA	TRBJ1-2	TGTGCCAGCAGACAGGGGGCGAAGGGCTACACCTTC	CASRQGAKGYTF
NA	TRBV9	NA	TRBJ2-3	TGTGCCAGCGAGCCCGGGTTCCGCACAGATACGCAGTATTTT	CASEPGFRTDTQYF
NA	TRBV12-5	NA	TRBJ2-3	TGTGCTAGGGCCCCACGGGTGACAGATACGCAGTATTTT	CARAPRVTDTQYF
TRBD2	TRBV13	few	TRBJ2-2	TGTGCCAGCAGCTTGGGCGGGAGAGGCACCGGGGAGCTGTTTTTT	CASSLGGRGTGELFF
NA	TRBV5-4	few	TRBJ2-7	TGTGCCAGCAGCCTTGACAATTACGAGCAGTACTTC	CASSLDNYEQYF
NA	TRBV6-2/TRBV6-3	NA	TRBJ2-7	TGTGCCAGCAGTTCCTCCTACTACGAGCAGTACTTC	CASSSSYYEQYF
NA	TRBV7-2	NA	TRBJ1-6	TGTGCCAGCAGCTTAGAGATAGGCATCGGGGTCTCACCCCTCCACTTT	CASSLEIGIGVSPLHF
TRBD1	TRBV7-8	once	TRBJ2-5	TGTGCCAGCAGCCGAGACGGACAGGGCCGTGTAGAGACCCAGTACTTC	CASSRDGQGRVETQYF
TRBD2	TRBV7-3	NA	TRBJ2-1	TGTGCCAGCAGCTTAACGTTAGCTAGCGGAGAGCAGTTCTTC	CASSLTLASGEQFF
NA	TRBV7-2	few	TRBJ1-2	TGTGCCAGCAGCTTAGATATGGGCGCCTATGGCTACACCTTC	CASSLDMGAYGYTF
TRBD1	TRBV6-5	NA	TRBJ1-2	TGTGCCAGCACTAGGGGGGACAGGGGACACTATGGCTACACCTTC	CASTRGDRGHYGYTF
TRBD1	TRBV7-8	NA	TRBJ2-7	TGTGCCAGCAGCTTATGGGCGACAGGGGCTTTTGTCGAGCAGTACTTC	CASSLWATGAFVEQYF
NA	TRBV5-4	NA	TRBJ1-1	TGTGCCAGCAGCTTGAGGGAGGGGACTGAAGCTTTCTTT	CASSLREGTEAFF
NA	TRBV28	NA	TRBJ1-5	TGTGCCAGCAGTTTAGGCTTTCAGCCCCAGCATTTT	CASSLGFQPQHF
TRBD2	TRBV28	NA	TRBJ2-5	TGTGCCAGCAGAGGGAGCGGGAGAGGTGAGACCCAGTACTTC	CASRGSGRGETQYF
TRBD2	TRBV25-1	NA	TRBJ2-2	TGTGCCAGCAGCTTTGGACTAGCGAACACCGGGGAGCTGTTTTTT	CASSFGLANTGELFF
NA	TRBV27	NA	TRBJ1-5	TGTGCCAGCAGTTTATCCGGCAATCAGCCCCAGCATTTT	CASSLSGNQPQHF
NA	TRBV24-1	NA	TRBJ1-5	TGTGCCACCAGTGATGGGGGGGGCAATCAGCCCCAGCATTTT	CATSDGGGNQPQHF
TRBD1	TRBV18	NA	TRBJ1-4	TGTGCCAGCTCACAGCCTAAAGACAGGGGGAATGAAAAACTGTTTTTT	CASSQPKDRGNEKLFF
NA	TRBV6-4	NA	TRBJ2-6	TGTGCCAGCAGTGAGGACGGGAGCTCTGGGGCCAACGTCCTGACTTTC	CASSEDGSSGANVLTF
TRBD2	TRBV28	NA	TRBJ2-1	TGTGCCAGCAGCCCGGGACTAGCGCTCGCATCCTCCTACAATGAGCAGTTCTTC	CASSPGLALASSYNEQFF
TRBD2	TRBV9	once	TRBJ2-3	TGTGCCAGCATTCGGGGGGTAGGGGATACGCAGTATTTT	CASIRGVGDTQYF
NA	TRBV2	NA	TRBJ1-6	TGTGCCAGCAGGCGGGGTTCACCCCTCCACTTT	CASRRGSPLHF
TRBD2	TRBV29-1	NA	TRBJ2-7	TGCAGCGTGCGGGAGGTTGGATACGAGCAGTACTTC	CSVREVGYEQYF
NA	TRBV5-6	NA	TRBJ1-2	TGTGCCAGCAGCTTGTCGGAGGCGGTCGGCTACACCTTC	CASSLSEAVGYTF
TRBD1	TRBV7-9	NA	TRBJ1-1	TGTGCCAGCAGCCATGGGACAGTCCACTTGAGAACTGAAGCTTTCTTT	CASSHGTVHLRTEAFF
NA	TRBV12-3/TRBV12-4	few	TRBJ1-1	TGTGCCAGCAGTTTAGGACAGAACACTGAAGCTTTCTTT	CASSLGQNTEAFF
NA	TRBV28	NA	TRBJ2-2	TGTGCCAGCAGCATTCGCACGGGATCCGGGGAGCTGTTTTTT	CASSIRTGSGELFF
TRBD1	TRBV11-2	few	TRBJ2-7	TGTGCCAGCAGCTCTACGGGGACAGGGGGCCCCGAGCAGTACTTC	CASSSTGTGGPEQYF
NA	TRBV6-5	NA	TRBJ2-1	TGTGCCAGCAGTTACATTAGGGGGAATGAGCAGTTCTTC	CASSYIRGNEQFF
NA	TRBV4-3	few	TRBJ1-2	TGCGCCAGCAGCTCCCAGGGAGGCTATGGCTACACCTTC	CASSSQGGYGYTF
NA	TRBV19	NA	TRBJ2-5	TGTGCCAGTAGTTCCCCTAGAAGGGGCCAAGAGACCCAGTACTTC	CASSSPRRGQETQYF
NA	TRBV10-3	NA	TRBJ2-2	TGTGCCATCACGGGTACCGGGGAGCTGTTTTTT	CAITGTGELFF
TRBD1	TRBV6-1	NA	TRBJ1-5	TGTGCCAGCAGTGAGCTGGGACAGCCCCGGGGGTATCAGCCCCAGCATTTT	CASSELGQPRGYQPQHF
TRBD1	TRBV11-2	once	TRBJ1-4	TGTGCCAGCAGCTTAGGATACAGGGGGGAGGATGAAAAACTGTTTTTT	CASSLGYRGEDEKLFF